This T cell receptor beta chain was identified in a study of blood T cell repertoires in COVID-19. Study-level background: Some COVID-19 samples were acute and others convalescent; all came from the United States, Italy and Spain.

Study processing details: Scientists estimated how many nucleated cells there were by amplifying reference gene primers. Generated by immunoSEQ multiplex PCR, the TCRdb table keeps only in-frame clones and is missing some. V, J and clone size were drawn from that table, and D and trimming were deduced from the DNA. Here the sample spans 200,000 to 250,000 clones, 70% to 85% being singletons. Study members were between roughly 18 and 100 years old and lived in roughly 24 US regions. Participants had their cohort set by participant-reported clinical history. V lost 7 bases to trimming and J lost 4 bases; unmatched junction nucleotides: 6. Germline CDR1 and CDR2: SQVTM and ANQGSEA. The CDR3 length is 14 residues.

The sequenced sample was PBMCs or T cells enriched from blood (not recorded which). The sequence was obtained from a woman between 40 and 50 years old with acute COVID-19. The chain couples TRBV29-1 to TRBJ2-3; 12 nucleotides align to TRBD2. This CDR3 reads CSAGLAGLSDTQYF. DNA of the CDR3: TGCAGCGCTGGACTAGCGGGACTTTCAGATACGCAGTATTTT.